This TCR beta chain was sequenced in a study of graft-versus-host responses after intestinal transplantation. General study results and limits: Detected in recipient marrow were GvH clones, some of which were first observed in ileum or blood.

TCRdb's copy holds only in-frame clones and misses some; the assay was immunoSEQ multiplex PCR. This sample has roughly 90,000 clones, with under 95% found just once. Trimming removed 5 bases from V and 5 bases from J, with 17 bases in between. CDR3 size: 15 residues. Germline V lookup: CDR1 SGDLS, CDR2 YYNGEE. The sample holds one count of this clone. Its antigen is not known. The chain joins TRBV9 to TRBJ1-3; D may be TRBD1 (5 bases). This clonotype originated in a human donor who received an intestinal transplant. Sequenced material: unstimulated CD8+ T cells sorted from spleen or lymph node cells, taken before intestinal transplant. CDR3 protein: CASSQGSQERNTIYF. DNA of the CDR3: TGTGCCAGCAGTCAGGGATCTCAAGAGAGAAACACCATATATTTT.